The TCR beta chain under discussion was sequenced for a study of patients and donors after allogeneic stem cell transplantation. One entry per CDR3 protein results from TCRdb running MiXCR on the RT-PCR reads. The table lists hundreds of thousands of distinct CDR3 sequences, roughly 17% of them singletons. Per germline, CDR1 MNHEY and CDR2 SVGAGI. The junction had 10 bases not matched to a gene; V was cut back by 2 bases and J by 1 base. The CDR3 spans 18 residues. The rearrangement uses TRBV6-5 and TRBJ2-5, with 10 positions matching TRBD2. This clonotype originated in a human donor who was either an allogeneic HSCT recipient or a stem cell or donor lymphocyte infusion donor (not recorded which). It is not recorded whose cells these are; they may come from a transplant donor. The sample comprised blood, either unsorted or a sorted T cell fraction (not recorded which). CDR3 DNA: TGTGCCAGCAGTTACGTGGCTAGCGGGAGCCCATTCCAAGAGACCCAGTACTTC. Protein product: CASSYVASGSPFQETQYF.